This passage covers 14 T cell receptor beta chains from one sample sequenced in a study of shared clonotypes between healthy human individuals. Libraries were prepared by immunoSEQ multiplex PCR; TCRdb keeps only in-frame clonotypes and omits some of them. The top ten hold 1.8% of the sample, which has about 680,000 clones, approximately 75% seen once. Specimen: memory CD4+ T cells sorted from blood. Sample subset: CD45RA-negative fraction. Receptors originate from a woman in her 30s in good health.

This clone was seen more than once but under ten times. This rearrangement joins TRBV6-1 to TRBJ2-7; 9 bases align to TRBD1. The V and J ends lost 6 bases and 4 bases, in that order; junction bases with no gene match: 7. CDR1 and CDR2 from the germline V gene are MNHNS and SASEGT. The length of the CDR3 is 14 residues. This CDR3 reads CASSAPDRGYEQYF. In DNA form, the CDR3 reads TGTGCCAGCAGCGCGCCGGACAGGGGTTACGAGCAGTACTTC.

The chain is built from TRBV28 and TRBJ1-2; D is ambiguous. Trimming left V 3 bases short and J 5 bases short, with 13 bases between. The CDR3 contains 14 residues. Germline-derived CDR1 and CDR2 are MDHEN and SYDVKM. CDR3 sequence reads: CASSLVQVFYGYTF. The CDR3 nucleotides read TGTGCCAGCAGTTTGGTCCAGGTTTTTTATGGCTACACCTTC.

V is TRBV27 and J is TRBJ1-2, with TRBD1 identical over 7 bases. The CDR3 spans 15 residues. From germline, CDR1 is MNHEY and CDR2 SMNVEV (reference sequence). The V segment lost 6 bases and the J segment 4 bases; nucleotides outside the gene matches: 11. The CDR3 loop is CASRPPGQSPYGYTF. The CDR3 coding sequence is TGTGCCAGCAGGCCTCCGGGACAGTCCCCCTATGGCTACACCTTC.

This clone appeared a single time. The rearrangement links TRBV7-9 to TRBJ1-3, with D possibly being TRBD1 (6 bases). This CDR3 is 16 amino acids long. CDR1 is SEHNR and CDR2 is FQNEAQ in the germline V gene (reference sequence). The V gene lost 3 bases and the J gene lost 4 bases, with 16 bases spanning the gap. CDR3 sequence: CASSFKYRVSGNTIYF. In DNA form, the CDR3 reads TGTGCCAGCAGCTTCAAATACAGGGTGTCAGGAAACACCATATATTTT.

The chain recombines TRBV7-9 with TRBJ1-1, with a weak D call TRBD1 (6 bases). The CDR3 covers 16 residues. Germline lookup yields CDR1 SEHNR and CDR2 FQNEAQ (reference sequence). Trimming left V 4 bases short and J 0 bases short, with 15 bases between. The CDR3 loop reads CASSSMGGRLNTEAFF. The DNA of the CDR3 is TGTGCCAGCAGCTCGATGGGGGGGCGGCTGAACACTGAAGCTTTCTTT.

This clone was seen only a few times. This chain uses TRBV6-1 with TRBJ2-5; TRBD2 matches at 15 bases. Germline values: CDR1 MNHNS, CDR2 SASEGT. The junction had 7 bases not matched to a gene; V was cut back by 4 bases and J by 4 bases. The CDR3 is 17 amino acids. The CDR3 DNA is TGTGCCAGCAGTGGGACTAGCGGGAGGGCCAGGACAGAGACCCAGTACTTC. Residues: CASSGTSGRARTETQYF.

This rearrangement joins TRBV18 to TRBJ2-3; D perhaps matches TRBD2 (6 bases). CDR3 length: 15 residues. V gave up 3 bases and J gave up 0 bases, with 10 bases separating them. Looked up from germline, CDR1 is KGHSH and CDR2 is LQKENI. This chain's CDR3 is CASSPGGLSTDTQYF. The DNA of the CDR3 is TGTGCCAGCTCACCTGGGGGACTGAGCACAGATACGCAGTATTTT.

V usage is TRBV30 and J usage is TRBJ2-1; possible D gene TRBD2, 6 bases. Germline-derived CDR1 and CDR2 are GTSNPN and SVGIG (reference sequence). The CDR3 is made up of 12 amino acids. The V end was cut by 4 bases, the J end by 8 bases, with 12 bases between. The CDR3 nucleotides read TGTGCCTGGACGGAGGGGATCTATGAGCAGTTCTTC. Protein: CAWTEGIYEQFF.

The V call is TRBV6-1, the J call TRBJ2-7; the match to TRBD2 covers 12 bases. Losses at the gene ends were 1 base for V and 7 bases for J; bases not matched to a gene: 8. CDR3 size: 16 residues. Germline-derived CDR1 and CDR2 are MNHNS and SASEGT. This chain's CDR3 is CASSEGLAGGGEEQYF. DNA for the CDR3: TGTGCCAGCAGTGAAGGGCTAGCGGGAGGGGGGGAAGAGCAGTACTTC.

This clone appeared once. The chain has TRBV19 and TRBJ1-4; no clear D gene. The CDR3 runs 14 residues. The germline V gene encodes CDR1 LNHDA and CDR2 SQIVND (reference sequence). The V end lost 3 bases, the J end lost 5 bases, and 10 bases lay between the germline ends. The CDR3 is CASSIGGANEKLFF. The CDR3 DNA reads as TGTGCCAGTAGTATTGGAGGAGCCAATGAAAAACTGTTTTTT. Filled out from reference TRBV19 and TRBJ1-4, the complete variable domain reads DGGITQSPKYLFRKEGQNVTLSCEQNLNHDAMYWYRQDPGQGLRLIYYSQIVNDFQKGDIAEGYSVSREKKESFPLTVTSAQKNPTAFYLCASSIGGANEKLFFGSGTQLSVL.

This chain joins TRBV2 and TRBJ1-2; D remains ambiguous. V lost 7 bases to trimming and J lost 2 bases, with 8 bases between them. Germline V gene lookup returns CDR1 SNHLY and CDR2 FYNNEI. This CDR3 contains 12 residues. CDR3 amino acids: CASNSGNYGYTF. The DNA for the CDR3 is TGTGCCAGCAATTCAGGAAACTATGGCTACACCTTC.

The chain recombines TRBV19 with TRBJ1-2; 8 bases are shared with TRBD1. The CDR3 spans 14 residues. In germline, CDR1 is LNHDA, CDR2 SQIVND (reference sequence). V trimming: 3 bases; J trimming: 1 base; junction bases outside the gene matches: 1. The CDR3 DNA follows: TGTGCCAGTAGTATGGGACAGGTTAACTATGGCTACACCTTC. Encoded protein: CASSMGQVNYGYTF. The full variable domain, rest sourced from reference TRBV19 and TRBJ1-2, is DGGITQSPKYLFRKEGQNVTLSCEQNLNHDAMYWYRQDPGQGLRLIYYSQIVNDFQKGDIAEGYSVSREKKESFPLTVTSAQKNPTAFYLCASSMGQVNYGYTFGSGTRLTVV.

The V and J genes are TRBV14 and TRBJ2-5; 8 bases are shared with TRBD1. The germline V gene encodes CDR1 SGHDN and CDR2 FVKESK. This CDR3 is built from 15 residues. The trim removed 0 bases at V and 2 bases at J, leaving 2 bases unmatched. The CDR3: CASSQDRGPQETQYF. In DNA, the CDR3 is TGTGCCAGCAGCCAAGACAGGGGGCCTCAAGAGACCCAGTACTTC. Full variable domain (rest looked up from reference TRBV14 and TRBJ2-5): EAGVTQFPSHSVIEKGQTVTLRCDPISGHDNLYWYRRVMGKEIKFLLHFVKESKQDESGMPNNRFLAERTGGTYSTLKVQPAELEDSGVYFCASSQDRGPQETQYFGPGTRLLVL.

The CDR3 DNA reads as TGCAGCGTTGAAGAGCAGTTCTTC. This gives the protein CSVEEQFF. The chain is built from TRBV29-1 and TRBJ2-1, with D unclear. Per the germline V gene, CDR1 is SQVTM and CDR2 is ANQGSEA. This CDR3 contains 8 residues. Trimming removed 0 bases from V and 12 bases from J, with 0 bases in between.